This TCR beta chain was found in a study of blood T cells in healthy people across ages. The second PCR ran about 6 to 11 cycles with a sample-barcoded 5' primer and J-beta primers. One entry per CDR3 protein results from TCRdb running MiXCR on the 5' RACE reads. Among 1.5 million to 2 million distinct CDR3 sequences, around 48% were seen once, and the ten largest hold approximately 2%. The CDR3 has 13 amino acids. With 3 bases removed from V and 10 bases from J, the gap between germline ends came to 15 bases. This TCR was sampled from a woman in her thirties or forties in good health. The chain recombines TRBV12-3 or TRBV12-4 with TRBJ1-2; weak D call: TRBD1 (5 bases). The sample comprised blood. The CDR3 sequence is CASSFPDHRFYTF. CDR3 nucleotides: TGTGCCAGCAGTTTCCCCGACCACAGGTTCTACACCTTC.